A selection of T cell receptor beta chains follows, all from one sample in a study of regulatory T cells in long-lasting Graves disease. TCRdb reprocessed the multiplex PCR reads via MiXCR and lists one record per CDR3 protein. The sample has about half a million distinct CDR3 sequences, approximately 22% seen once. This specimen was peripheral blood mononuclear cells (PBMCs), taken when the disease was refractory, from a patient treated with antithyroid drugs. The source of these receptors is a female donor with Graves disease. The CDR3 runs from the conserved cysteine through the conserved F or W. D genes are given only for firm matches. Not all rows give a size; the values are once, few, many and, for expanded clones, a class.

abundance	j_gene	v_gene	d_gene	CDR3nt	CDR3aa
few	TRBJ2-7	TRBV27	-	TGTGCCAGCAGTTTATCATCTTGGGGCGAGCAGTACTTC	CASSLSSWGEQYF
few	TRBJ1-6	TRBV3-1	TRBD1	TGTGCCAGCAGCCGGGGGACAGGCGTTTCACCCCTCCACTTT	CASSRGTGVSPLHF
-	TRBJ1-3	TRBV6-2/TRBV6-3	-	TGTGCCAGCAGTTACTCGGAATATACACAGGGTAACACCATATATTTT	CASSYSEYTQGNTIYF
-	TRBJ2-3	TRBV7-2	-	TGTGCCAGCAGCTTAGCTTTCAGCCGTAAAGATACGCAGTATTTT	CASSLAFSRKDTQYF
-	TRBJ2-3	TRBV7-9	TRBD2	TGTGCCAGCAGGGCCACTAGCGGATCACTAAAAAGCACAGATACGCAGTATTTT	CASRATSGSLKSTDTQYF
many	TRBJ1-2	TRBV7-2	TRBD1	TGTGCCAGCAGCTTAGTTCCCTCGGACAGGGTTGGCTACACCTTC	CASSLVPSDRVGYTF
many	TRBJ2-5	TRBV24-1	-	TGTGCCACCAGTGGGCGGCTTGCGGAGACCCAGTACTTC	CATSGRLAETQYF
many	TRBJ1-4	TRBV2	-	TGTGCCAGCAGCGCACGGACTCAGCCAAATGAAAAACTGTTTTTT	CASSARTQPNEKLFF
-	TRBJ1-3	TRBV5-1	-	TGCGCCAGCAGCTTGGGGACACCCTGGGCCTGGTCCACCATATATTTT	CASSLGTPWAWSTIYF
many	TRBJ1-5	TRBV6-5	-	TGTGCCAGCAGTTCGCCTGTGGGCAATCAGCCCCAGCATTTT	CASSSPVGNQPQHF
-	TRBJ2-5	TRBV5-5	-	TGTGCCAGCAGCTTGGGGGCAGGCGGCGAGACCCAGTACTTC	CASSLGAGGETQYF
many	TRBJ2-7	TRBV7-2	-	TGTGCCAGCAGTTCGCCCGGGACTCCCTACGAGCAGTACTTC	CASSSPGTPYEQYF
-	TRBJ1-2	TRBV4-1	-	TGCGCCAGCAGCCAAGTTCAGGGTAACTATGGCTACACCTTC	CASSQVQGNYGYTF
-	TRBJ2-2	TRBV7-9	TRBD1	TGTGCCAGCAGGTGGACAGGGAGCACCGGGGAGCTGTTTTTT	CASRWTGSTGELFF
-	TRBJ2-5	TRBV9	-	TGTGCCAGCAGCGTAGGTGGAGGTCGGGAGACCCAGTACTTC	CASSVGGGRETQYF
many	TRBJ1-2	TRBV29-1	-	TGCAGCGCAAATCTGGGCCGGTACTATGGCTACACCTTC	CSANLGRYYGYTF
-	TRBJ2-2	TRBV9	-	TGTGCCAGCAGCGTAGGACTAATAGGCGGGGAGCTGTTTTTT	CASSVGLIGGELFF
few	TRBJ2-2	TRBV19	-	TGTGCCAGTAGTATGGCGGAGACGAACACCGGGGAGCTGTTTTTT	CASSMAETNTGELFF